This TCR beta chain was recovered during a study of monozygotic twins with inflammatory bowel disease. Regarding the study as a whole: For IBD patients, clonotypes shared with others were fewer than for healthy twins, especially with disease activity.

This CDR3 has 15 residues. TCRdb re-called the 5' RACE reads and gives one entry per CDR3 protein, without DNA. The listing records about 160,000 distinct CDR3 sequences. In the case of this clonotype: Its antigen is currently unknown.

Sequencing was performed on blood. This sequence joins TRBV12-3 or TRBV12-4 and TRBJ2-1; TCRdb designates TRBD2, a call that cannot be tested without DNA. The clonotype was recovered from a human donor with ulcerative colitis or Crohn's disease, or a healthy co-twin of an affected twin (not recorded which). The CDR3 here is CASTPSTSGRNEQFF.